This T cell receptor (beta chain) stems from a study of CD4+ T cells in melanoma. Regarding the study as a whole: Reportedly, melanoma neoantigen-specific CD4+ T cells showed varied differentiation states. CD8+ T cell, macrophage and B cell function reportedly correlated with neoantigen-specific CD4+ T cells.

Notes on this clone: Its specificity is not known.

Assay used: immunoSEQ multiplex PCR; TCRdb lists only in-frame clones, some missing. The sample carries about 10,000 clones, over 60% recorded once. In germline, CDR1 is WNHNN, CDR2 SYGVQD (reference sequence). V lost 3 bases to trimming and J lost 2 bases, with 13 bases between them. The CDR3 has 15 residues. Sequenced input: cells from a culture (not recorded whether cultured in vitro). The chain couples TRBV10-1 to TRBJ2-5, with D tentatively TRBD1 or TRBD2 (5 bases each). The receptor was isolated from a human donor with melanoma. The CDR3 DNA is TGCGCCAGCAGTGATGGGTCGGGGCCTCAAGAGACCCAGTACTTC. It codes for CASSDGSGPQETQYF.